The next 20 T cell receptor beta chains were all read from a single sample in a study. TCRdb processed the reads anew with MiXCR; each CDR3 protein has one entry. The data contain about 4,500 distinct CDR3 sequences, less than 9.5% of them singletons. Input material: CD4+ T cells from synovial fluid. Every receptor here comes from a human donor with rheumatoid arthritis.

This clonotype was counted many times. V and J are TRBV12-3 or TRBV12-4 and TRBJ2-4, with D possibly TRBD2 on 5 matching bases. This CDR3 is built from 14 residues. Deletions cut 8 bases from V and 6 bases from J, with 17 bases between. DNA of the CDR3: TGTGCCAGCGCTGCGGGCAGCAGCAGAAACATTCAGTACTTC. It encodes CASAAGSSRNIQYF.

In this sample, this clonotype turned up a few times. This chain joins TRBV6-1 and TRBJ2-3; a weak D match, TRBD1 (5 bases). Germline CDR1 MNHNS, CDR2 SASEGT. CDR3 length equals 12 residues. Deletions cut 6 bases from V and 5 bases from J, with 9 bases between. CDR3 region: CASSLTGDTQYF. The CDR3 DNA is TGTGCCAGCAGCCTTACAGGAGATACGCAGTATTTT.

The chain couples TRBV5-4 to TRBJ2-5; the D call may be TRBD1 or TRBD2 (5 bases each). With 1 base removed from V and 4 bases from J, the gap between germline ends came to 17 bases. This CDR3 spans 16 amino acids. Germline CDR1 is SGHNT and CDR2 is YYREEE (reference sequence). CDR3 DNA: TGTGCCAGCAGCTTGAAGGGGCAGGGAGCCCTAGAGACCCAGTACTTC. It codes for CASSLKGQGALETQYF.

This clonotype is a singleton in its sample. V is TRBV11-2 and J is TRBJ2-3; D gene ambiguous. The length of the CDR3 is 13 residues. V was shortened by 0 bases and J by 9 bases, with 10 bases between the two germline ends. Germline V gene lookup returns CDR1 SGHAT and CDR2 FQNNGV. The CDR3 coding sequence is TGTGCCAGCAGCTTAGACTGGGAAGGGACGCAGTATTTT. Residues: CASSLDWEGTQYF.

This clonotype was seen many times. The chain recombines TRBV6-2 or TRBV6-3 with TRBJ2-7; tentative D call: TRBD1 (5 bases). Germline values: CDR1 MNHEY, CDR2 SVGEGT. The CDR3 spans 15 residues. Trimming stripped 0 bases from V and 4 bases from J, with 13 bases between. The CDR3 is CASSYSGAGRYEQYF. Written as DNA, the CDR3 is TGTGCCAGCAGTTACTCGGGCGCAGGGCGGTACGAGCAGTACTTC.

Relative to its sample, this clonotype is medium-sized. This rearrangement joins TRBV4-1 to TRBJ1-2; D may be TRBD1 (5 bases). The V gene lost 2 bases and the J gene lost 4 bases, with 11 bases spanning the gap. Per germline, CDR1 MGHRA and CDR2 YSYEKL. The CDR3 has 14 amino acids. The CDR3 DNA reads TGCGCCAGCAGCCAACGAGAAGGGGTCTATGGCTACACCTTC. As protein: CASSQREGVYGYTF.

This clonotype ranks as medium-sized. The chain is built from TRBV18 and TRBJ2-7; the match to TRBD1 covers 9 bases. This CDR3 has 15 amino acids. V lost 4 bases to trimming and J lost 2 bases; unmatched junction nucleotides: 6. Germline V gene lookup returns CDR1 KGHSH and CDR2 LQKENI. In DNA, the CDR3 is TGTGCCAGCTCACTACCCGGGACAGGGACCTACGAGCAGTACTTC. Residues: CASSLPGTGTYEQYF.

CDR3 nucleotide sequence: TGTGCCAGCAGCCTCCTAGCAGTCTACGAGCAGTACTTC. This codes for CASSLLAVYEQYF. The V gene is TRBV7-2, the J gene TRBJ2-7; possible D gene TRBD2, 5 bases. Per the germline V gene, CDR1 is SGHTA and CDR2 is FQGNSA. The V end was cut by 5 bases, the J end by 3 bases, with 11 bases between. The CDR3 extends over 13 amino acids.

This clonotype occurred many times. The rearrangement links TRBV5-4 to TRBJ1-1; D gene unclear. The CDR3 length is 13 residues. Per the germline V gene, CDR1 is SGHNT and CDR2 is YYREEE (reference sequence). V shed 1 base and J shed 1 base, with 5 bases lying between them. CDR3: CASSLLGNTEAFF. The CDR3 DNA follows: TGTGCCAGCAGCTTGTTAGGGAACACTGAAGCTTTCTTT. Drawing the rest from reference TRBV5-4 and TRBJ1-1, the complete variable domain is ETGVTQSPTHLIKTRGQQVTLRCSSQSGHNTVSWYQQALGQGPQFIFQYYREEENGRGNFPPRFSGLQFPNYSSELNVNALELDDSALYLCASSLLGNTEAFFGQGTRLTVV.

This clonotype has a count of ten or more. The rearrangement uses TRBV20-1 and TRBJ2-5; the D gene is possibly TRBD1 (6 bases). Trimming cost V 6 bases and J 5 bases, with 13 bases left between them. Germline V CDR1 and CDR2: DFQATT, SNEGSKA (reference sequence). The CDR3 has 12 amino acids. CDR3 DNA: TGCAGTGCGATAGGGGGAAAGGAGACCCAGTACTTC. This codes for CSAIGGKETQYF.

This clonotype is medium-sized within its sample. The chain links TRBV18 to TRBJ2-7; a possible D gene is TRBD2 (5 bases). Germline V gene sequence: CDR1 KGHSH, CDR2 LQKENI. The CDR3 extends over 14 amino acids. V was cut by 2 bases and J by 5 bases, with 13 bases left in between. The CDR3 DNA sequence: TGTGCCAGCTCACCAGGAGTAGCGAGGGACGAGCAGTACTTC. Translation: CASSPGVARDEQYF.

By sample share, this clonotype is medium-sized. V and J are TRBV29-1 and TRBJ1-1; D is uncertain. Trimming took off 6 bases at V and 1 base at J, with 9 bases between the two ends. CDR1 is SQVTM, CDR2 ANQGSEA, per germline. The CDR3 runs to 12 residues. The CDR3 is CSVAGGNTEAFF. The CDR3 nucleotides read TGCAGCGTCGCTGGAGGGAACACTGAAGCTTTCTTT.

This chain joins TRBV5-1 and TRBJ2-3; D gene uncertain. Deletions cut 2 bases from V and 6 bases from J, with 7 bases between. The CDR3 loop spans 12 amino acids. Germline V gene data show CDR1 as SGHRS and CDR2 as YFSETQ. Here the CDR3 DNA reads TGCGCCAGCAGCTTCTTGTCGGATACGCAGTATTTT. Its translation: CASSFLSDTQYF. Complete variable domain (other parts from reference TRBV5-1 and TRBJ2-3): KAGVTQTPRYLIKTRGQQVTLSCSPISGHRSVSWYQQTPGQGLQFLFEYFSETQRNKGNFPGRFSGRQFSNSRSEMNVSTLELGDSALYLCASSFLSDTQYFGPGTRLTVL.

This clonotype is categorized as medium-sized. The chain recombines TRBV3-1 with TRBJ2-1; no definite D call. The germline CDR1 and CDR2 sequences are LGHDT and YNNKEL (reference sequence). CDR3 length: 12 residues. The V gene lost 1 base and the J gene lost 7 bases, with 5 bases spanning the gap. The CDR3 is CASSQGRNEQFF. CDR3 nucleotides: TGTGCCAGCAGCCAAGGGAGAAATGAGCAGTTCTTC.

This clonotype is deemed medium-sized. CDR3 in amino acids: CASSQGQTTNEKLFF. The CDR3 nucleotides read TGCGCCAGCAGCCAAGGACAGACAACTAATGAAAAACTGTTTTTT. The chain is built from TRBV4-1 and TRBJ1-4; D possibly corresponds to TRBD1 (5 bases). The CDR3 is 15 residues long. The V and J ends lost 1 base and 0 bases respectively, with 6 bases between them. Per the germline V gene, CDR1 is MGHRA and CDR2 is YSYEKL.

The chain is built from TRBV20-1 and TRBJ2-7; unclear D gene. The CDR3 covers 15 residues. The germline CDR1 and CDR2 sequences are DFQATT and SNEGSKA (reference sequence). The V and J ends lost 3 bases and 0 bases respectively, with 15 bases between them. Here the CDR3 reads CSARATLRSSYEQYF. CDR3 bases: TGCAGTGCTAGGGCCACTTTGCGGAGCTCCTACGAGCAGTACTTC.

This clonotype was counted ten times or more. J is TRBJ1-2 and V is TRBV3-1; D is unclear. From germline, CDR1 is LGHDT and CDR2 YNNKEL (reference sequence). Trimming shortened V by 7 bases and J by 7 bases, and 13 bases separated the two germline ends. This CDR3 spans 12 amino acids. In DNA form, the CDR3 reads TGTGCCAGCACCCTCGGCGGGGTTGGCTACACCTTC. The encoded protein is CASTLGGVGYTF.

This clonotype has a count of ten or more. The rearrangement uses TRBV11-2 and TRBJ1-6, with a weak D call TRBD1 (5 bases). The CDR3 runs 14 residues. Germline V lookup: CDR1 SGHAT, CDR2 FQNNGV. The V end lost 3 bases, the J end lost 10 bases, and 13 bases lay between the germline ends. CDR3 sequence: CASSFSGPSSPLHF. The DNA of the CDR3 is TGTGCCAGCAGCTTTTCGGGGCCAAGCTCACCCCTCCACTTT.

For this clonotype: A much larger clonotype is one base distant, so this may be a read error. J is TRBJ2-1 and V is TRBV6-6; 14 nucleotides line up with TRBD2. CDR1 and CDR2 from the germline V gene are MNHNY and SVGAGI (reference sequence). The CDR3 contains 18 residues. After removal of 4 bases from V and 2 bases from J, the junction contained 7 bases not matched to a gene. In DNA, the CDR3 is TGTGCCAGCAGTTCGACTAGCGGGAGGGCCGGGCCCTACAATGAGCAGTTCTTC. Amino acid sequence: CASSSTSGRAGPYNEQFF.

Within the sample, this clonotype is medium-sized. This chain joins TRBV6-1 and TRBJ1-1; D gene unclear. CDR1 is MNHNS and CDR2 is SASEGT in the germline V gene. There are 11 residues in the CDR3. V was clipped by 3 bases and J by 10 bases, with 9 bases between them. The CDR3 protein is CASSEGEGAFF. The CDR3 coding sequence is TGTGCCAGCAGTGAGGGCGAGGGAGCTTTCTTT.